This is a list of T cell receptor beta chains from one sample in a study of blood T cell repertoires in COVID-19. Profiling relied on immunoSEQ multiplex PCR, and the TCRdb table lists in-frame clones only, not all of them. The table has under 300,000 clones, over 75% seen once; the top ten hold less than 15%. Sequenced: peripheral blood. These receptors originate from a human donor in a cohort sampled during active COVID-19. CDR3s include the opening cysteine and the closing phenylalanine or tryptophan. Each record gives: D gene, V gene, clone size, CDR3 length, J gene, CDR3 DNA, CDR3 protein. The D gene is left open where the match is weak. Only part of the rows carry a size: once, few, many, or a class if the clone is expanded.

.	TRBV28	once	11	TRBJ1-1	TGTGCCAGCAGTCTCAGCACTGAAGCTTTCTTT	CASSLSTEAFF
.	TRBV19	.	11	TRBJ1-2	TGTGCCAGTACAAGGGCGGGGGGCTACACCTTC	CASTRAGGYTF
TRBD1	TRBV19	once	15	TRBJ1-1	TGTGCCAGTACCTCGGGACAGGGGATGGTCACTGAAGCTTTCTTT	CASTSGQGMVTEAFF
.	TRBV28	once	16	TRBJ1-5	TGTGCCAGCAGTTTTTTTCGGGGGGCCAGCAATCAGCCCCAGCATTTT	CASSFFRGASNQPQHF
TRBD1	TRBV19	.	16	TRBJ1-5	TGTGCCAGTAACCAACAGGGGGCCCTTAGCAATCAGCCCCAGCATTTT	CASNQQGALSNQPQHF
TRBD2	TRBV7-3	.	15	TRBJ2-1	TGTGCCAGCAGCTTTGCGGGAGGGTCTAGGAATGAGCAGTTCTTC	CASSFAGGSRNEQFF
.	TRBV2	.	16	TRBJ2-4	TGTGCCAGCAGAGTCAAGAGGGCCCTAGCCAAAAACATTCAGTACTTC	CASRVKRALAKNIQYF
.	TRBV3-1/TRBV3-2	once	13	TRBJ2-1	TGTGCCAGCAGCCAAGATAGGGCCCGGGGGCAGTTCTTC	CASSQDRARGQFF
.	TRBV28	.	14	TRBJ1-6	TGTGCCAGCACCACCGGACAGTGGGGGTCACCCCTCCACTTT	CASTTGQWGSPLHF
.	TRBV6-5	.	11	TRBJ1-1	TGTGCCGCACATGCTAACACTGAAGCTTTCTTT	CAAHANTEAFF